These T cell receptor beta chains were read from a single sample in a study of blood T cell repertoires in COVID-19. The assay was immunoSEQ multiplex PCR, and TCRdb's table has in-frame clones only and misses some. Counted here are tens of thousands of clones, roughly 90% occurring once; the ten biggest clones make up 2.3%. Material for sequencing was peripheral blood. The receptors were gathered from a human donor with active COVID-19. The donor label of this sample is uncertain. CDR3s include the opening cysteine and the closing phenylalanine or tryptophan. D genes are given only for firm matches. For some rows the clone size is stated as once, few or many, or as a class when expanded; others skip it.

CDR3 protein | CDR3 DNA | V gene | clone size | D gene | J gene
CASSPTGSNEKLFF | TGTGCCAGCAGCCCGACAGGGAGTAATGAAAAACTGTTTTTT | TRBV2 | once | TRBD1 | TRBJ1-4
CASSQQFYEQYF | TGTGCCAGCAGCCAGCAGTTCTACGAGCAGTACTTC | TRBV14 | . | . | TRBJ2-7
CASSQEGGGSSYNSPLHF | TGTGCCAGCAGCCAAGAGGGGGGAGGGAGCTCCTATAATTCACCCCTCCACTTT | TRBV4-2 | . | . | TRBJ1-6
CASSLDRGFQETQYF | TGTGCCAGCAGCTTAGACCGGGGATTCCAAGAGACCCAGTACTTC | TRBV7-6 | . | . | TRBJ2-5
CASSIWTEETQYF | TGTGCCAGTAGTATCTGGACAGAAGAGACCCAGTACTTC | TRBV19 | . | . | TRBJ2-5
CASSVRPGQNNEQFF | TGTGCCAGCAGCGTAAGACCGGGACAGAACAATGAGCAGTTCTTC | TRBV7-8 | . | TRBD1 | TRBJ2-1
CAIRAGGPYEQYF | TGTGCCATCAGAGCGGGGGGACCCTACGAGCAGTACTTC | TRBV10-3 | . | TRBD2 | TRBJ2-7
CASEGAGNSPLHF | TGTGCCAGCGAGGGGGCCGGTAATTCACCCCTCCACTTT | TRBV28 | . | TRBD1 | TRBJ1-6
CASSIEQGGEQYF | TGTGCCAGTAGTATCGAACAGGGGGGCGAGCAGTACTTC | TRBV19 | . | TRBD1 | TRBJ2-7
CATSRDHEGGYTF | TGTGCCACCAGCAGAGATCATGAGGGTGGCTACACCTTC | TRBV15 | few | . | TRBJ1-2
CASSGDRGRNTIYF | TGTGCCAGCAGCGGTGACAGGGGGCGAAACACCATATATTTT | TRBV5-8 | . | TRBD1 | TRBJ1-3
CASSPLRGPDTGELFF | TGTGCCAGCAGCCCTCTGAGAGGTCCTGACACCGGGGAGCTGTTTTTT | TRBV7-3 | . | . | TRBJ2-2
CASSSGDYGYTF | TGTGCCAGCAGTTCTGGAGATTATGGCTACACCTTC | TRBV12-3/TRBV12-4 | . | . | TRBJ1-2
CASSYAGQVDEQYF | TGTGCCAGCAGTTACGCGGGACAGGTGGACGAGCAGTACTTC | TRBV6-6 | . | TRBD1 | TRBJ2-7
CSVVLIRQQGSYGYTF | TGCAGCGTTGTCCTCATTCGGCAACAGGGGAGCTATGGCTACACCTTC | TRBV29-1 | . | TRBD1 | TRBJ1-2
CASSVSGGEETQYF | TGTGCCAGCAGTGTTAGCGGGGGAGAAGAGACCCAGTACTTC | TRBV2 | . | TRBD2 | TRBJ2-5
CATSSLDSHEQYF | TGTGCCACCAGTTCCCTCGACAGCCACGAGCAGTACTTC | TRBV15 | . | . | TRBJ2-7
CASSQDRDTEAFF | TGTGCCAGCAGTCAGGACAGAGACACTGAAGCTTTCTTT | TRBV6-5 | . | . | TRBJ1-1
CASSRTSGGETDTQYF | TGCGCCAGCAGCCGTACTAGCGGGGGGGAAACAGATACGCAGTATTTT | TRBV5-1 | . | TRBD2 | TRBJ2-3
CASSWRQGEQFF | TGTGCCAGCAGTTGGCGACAGGGAGAGCAGTTCTTC | TRBV6-5 | . | TRBD1 | TRBJ2-1
CASRFTGSDYGYTF | TGTGCCAGCAGATTTACAGGGTCTGACTATGGCTACACCTTC | TRBV28 | . | . | TRBJ1-2